This TCR beta chain was identified during a study of blood T cell repertoires in COVID-19. Background on the study: The United States, Italy and Spain supplied acute and convalescent COVID-19 samples. T cells, B-cell-depleted T cells, or PBMCs supplied cDNA or gDNA.

In the authors' methods: Estimation of nucleated cell counts was performed using reference gene primer amplification. Sequenced by immunoSEQ multiplex PCR; TCRdb stores in-frame clones only, minus some. That table gives V, J and clone size, and the DNA gave D and trimming. This table holds about 36,000 clones, roughly 80% found once. Specimen: peripheral blood. This TCR was recovered from a human donor in a cohort sampled during active COVID-19.

CDR3 region: CSAEGQIRTDTQYF. The DNA for the CDR3 is TGCAGCGCAGAAGGACAGATAAGAACAGATACGCAGTATTTT. This chain connects TRBV29-1 to TRBJ2-3; a weak D match, TRBD1 (6 bases). Trimming left V 7 bases short and J 3 bases short, with 17 bases between. The V gene's germline CDR1 is SQVTM and CDR2 ANQGSEA. This CDR3 comprises 14 residues.